This entry concerns a single T cell receptor (beta chain). Its antigen specificity is not known. Base-call qualities are not available, and no considerably larger clone is one nucleotide away. This sample is part of a study of T cell changes during pregnancy in multiple sclerosis (dated 2019 in TCRdb). With respect to the entire study: Changes in the T cell repertoire over the course of pregnancy were examined in this study in women with multiple sclerosis.

Library method: the immunoSEQ multiplex PCR assay. TCRdb provides this immuneACCESS table in a form limited to in-frame rearrangements. Some clones are lacking; in checked studies, under half of them reflect an unresolved V gene, and why the rest are absent is not known. Present in this sample are tens of thousands of clones, 80% to 95% of which were seen just once. 0.45% to 0.6% of the sample belongs to the ten largest clones. This TCR came from a female donor with multiple sclerosis, enrolled in a pregnancy study. The input for sequencing was CD4+ T cells from peripheral blood mononuclear cells, taken in the third trimester of pregnancy.

The bases read TGTGCCAGCTCACCAGACCCGGGAGAGACCCAGTACTTC. Its coded protein is CASSPDPGETQYF. The rearrangement combines TRBV18 with TRBJ2-5; no D gene call is confident. Trimming at the junction amounts to 2 bases on V and 4 bases on J, and the germline ends lie 8 bases apart. Based on the germline V gene, the CDR1 and CDR2 sequences are KGHSH and LQKENI. The CDR3 measures 13 amino acids from cysteine to phenylalanine. The sequence is cut down to CDR3 DNA, 39 bases in frame from base 1.